Listed below are T cell receptor beta chains from one sample, sequenced in a study of beta chain features in type 1 diabetes. The protocol was immunoSEQ multiplex PCR, while the TCRdb copy is restricted to in-frame clones and leaves out a portion. The repertoire consists of 600,000 to 700,000 clones, with approximately 13% occurring once and the leading ten covering 0.09% to 0.15%. Specimen: naive CD4+ T cells from blood. The receptors were sampled from a man in his thirties or forties with type 1 diabetes. Each CDR3 is given without its conserved first and last residue. D genes are given only for firm matches.

D gene	J gene	V gene	CDR3 protein
NA	TRBJ1-2	TRBV9	ASSRTLPRSNYGYT
TRBD2	TRBJ2-3	TRBV18	ASSPRSGRGLTDTQY
TRBD1	TRBJ2-1	TRBV11-2	ASSLVAGTGLYNEQF
TRBD2	TRBJ2-7	TRBV30	AWSSTTTGGLHLY
NA	TRBJ2-3	TRBV5-6	ASSLGVSSTDTQY
NA	TRBJ1-3	TRBV4-3	ASSRPTGGSSSGNTIY
NA	TRBJ2-7	TRBV5-1	ASSPEEGEQY
NA	TRBJ1-2	TRBV29-1	SATDRNNYGYT
NA	TRBJ2-3	TRBV29-1	SVEVRSDTQY
NA	TRBJ2-5	TRBV5-1	ASSSYTQETQY
NA	TRBJ1-2	TRBV13	ASSLRYQNSNYGYT
TRBD1	TRBJ1-4	TRBV30	AWSSRTGGNEKLF
TRBD1	TRBJ2-7	TRBV5-1	ASSGGQGYEQY
NA	TRBJ2-3	TRBV6-5	ASSYAGRKGDTQY
NA	TRBJ1-4	TRBV7-9	ASSWLGANEKLF
TRBD2	TRBJ2-3	TRBV28	ASRYSGGFTDTQY
TRBD2	TRBJ2-5	TRBV9	ASSVATSGGQETQY
NA	TRBJ1-2	TRBV6-5	ASSSTRDAGYT
NA	TRBJ2-6	TRBV6-5	ASTPYGAGANVLT
TRBD2	TRBJ2-1	TRBV27	ASSLSPPTGRRHNEQF
NA	TRBJ2-5	TRBV29-1	SVEGSEETQY
NA	TRBJ1-1	TRBV5-1	ASSLGAARGKNTEAF
NA	TRBJ1-4	TRBV2	ASCAGGGEKLF
NA	TRBJ2-1	TRBV29-1	SVQRAGNEQF
NA	TRBJ2-1	TRBV4-3	ASSQAVGEQF
NA	TRBJ1-6	TRBV25-1	ASSESWGTTNSPLH